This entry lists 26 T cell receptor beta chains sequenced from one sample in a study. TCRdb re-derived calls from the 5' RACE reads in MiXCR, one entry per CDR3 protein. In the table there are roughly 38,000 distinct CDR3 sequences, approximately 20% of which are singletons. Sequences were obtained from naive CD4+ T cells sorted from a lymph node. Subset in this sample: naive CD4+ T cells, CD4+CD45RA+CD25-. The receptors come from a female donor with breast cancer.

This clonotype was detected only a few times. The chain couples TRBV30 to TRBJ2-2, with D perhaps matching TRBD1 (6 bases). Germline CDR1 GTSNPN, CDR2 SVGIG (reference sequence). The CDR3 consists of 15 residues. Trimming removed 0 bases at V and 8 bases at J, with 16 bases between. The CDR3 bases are TGTGCCTGGAGTGTATCCGACAGGCGGCGTGGGGAGCTGTTTTTT. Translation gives CAWSVSDRRRGELFF.

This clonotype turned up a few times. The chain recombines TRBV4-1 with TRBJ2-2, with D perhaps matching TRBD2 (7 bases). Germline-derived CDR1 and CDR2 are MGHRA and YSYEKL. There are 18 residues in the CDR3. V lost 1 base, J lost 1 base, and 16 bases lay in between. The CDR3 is CASSQGAFRGGNTGELFF. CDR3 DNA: TGCGCCAGCAGCCAAGGGGCATTTAGGGGGGGGAACACCGGGGAGCTGTTTTTT.

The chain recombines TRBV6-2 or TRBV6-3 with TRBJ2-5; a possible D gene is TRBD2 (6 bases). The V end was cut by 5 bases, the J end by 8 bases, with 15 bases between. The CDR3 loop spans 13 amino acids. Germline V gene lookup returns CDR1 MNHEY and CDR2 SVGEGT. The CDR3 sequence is CASSRAGDLTQYF. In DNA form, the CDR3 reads TGTGCCAGCAGTAGGGCCGGGGACTTAACCCAGTACTTC.

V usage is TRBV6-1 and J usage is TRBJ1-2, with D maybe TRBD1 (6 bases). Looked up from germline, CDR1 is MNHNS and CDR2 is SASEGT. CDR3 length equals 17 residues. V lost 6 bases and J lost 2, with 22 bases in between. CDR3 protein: CASSPGGRWGINYGYTF. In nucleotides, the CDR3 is TGTGCCAGCAGCCCGGGGGGCAGATGGGGTATAAACTATGGCTACACCTTC.

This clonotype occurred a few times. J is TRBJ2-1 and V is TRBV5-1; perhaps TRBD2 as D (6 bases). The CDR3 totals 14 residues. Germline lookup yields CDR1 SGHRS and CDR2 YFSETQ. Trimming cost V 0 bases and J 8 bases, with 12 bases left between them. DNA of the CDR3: TGCGCCAGCAGCTTGGAAGGGCCGGGGGATGAGCAGTTCTTC. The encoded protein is CASSLEGPGDEQFF.

CDR3 region: CATSDLKQGGDTQYF. The CDR3 region has the DNA TGTGCCACCAGTGATTTGAAACAGGGAGGGGATACGCAGTATTTT. The V and J genes are TRBV24-1 and TRBJ2-3, with D perhaps TRBD2 (7 bases). CDR1 and CDR2 from the germline V gene are KGHDR and SFDVKD. The ends were cut back, 0 bases at V and 6 bases at J, with 12 bases in the middle. The CDR3 loop spans 15 amino acids.

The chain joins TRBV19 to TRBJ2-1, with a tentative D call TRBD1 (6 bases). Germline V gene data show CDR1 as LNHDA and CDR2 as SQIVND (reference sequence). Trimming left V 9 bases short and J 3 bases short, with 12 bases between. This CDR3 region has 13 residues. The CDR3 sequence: CASGQLFYNEQFF. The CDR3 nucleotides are TGTGCCAGCGGACAGTTGTTCTACAATGAGCAGTTCTTC.

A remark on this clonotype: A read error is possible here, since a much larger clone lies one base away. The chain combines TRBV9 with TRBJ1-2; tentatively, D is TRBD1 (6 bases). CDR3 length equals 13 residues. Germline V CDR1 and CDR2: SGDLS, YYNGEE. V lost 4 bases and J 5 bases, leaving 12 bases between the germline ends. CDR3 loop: CASSPTDSYGYTF. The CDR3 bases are TGTGCCAGCAGCCCGACGGACAGTTATGGCTACACCTTC.

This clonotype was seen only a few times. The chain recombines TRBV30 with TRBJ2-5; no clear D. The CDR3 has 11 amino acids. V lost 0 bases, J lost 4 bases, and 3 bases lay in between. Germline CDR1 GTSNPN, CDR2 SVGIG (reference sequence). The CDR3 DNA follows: TGTGCCTGGAGTGTAGGAGAGACCCAGTACTTC. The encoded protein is CAWSVGETQYF.

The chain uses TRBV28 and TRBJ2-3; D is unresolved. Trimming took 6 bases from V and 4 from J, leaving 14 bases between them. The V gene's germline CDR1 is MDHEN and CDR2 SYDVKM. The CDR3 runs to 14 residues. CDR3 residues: CASSAPAMADTQYF. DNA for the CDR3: TGTGCCAGCAGCGCCCCTGCCATGGCAGATACGCAGTATTTT.

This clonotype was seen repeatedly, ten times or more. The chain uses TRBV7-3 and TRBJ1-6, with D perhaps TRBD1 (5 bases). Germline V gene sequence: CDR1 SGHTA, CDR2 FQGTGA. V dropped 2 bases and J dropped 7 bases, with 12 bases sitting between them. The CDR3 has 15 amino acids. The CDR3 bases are TGTGCCAGCAGCTTATTCGGGGGATCCAATTCACCCCTCCACTTT. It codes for CASSLFGGSNSPLHF.

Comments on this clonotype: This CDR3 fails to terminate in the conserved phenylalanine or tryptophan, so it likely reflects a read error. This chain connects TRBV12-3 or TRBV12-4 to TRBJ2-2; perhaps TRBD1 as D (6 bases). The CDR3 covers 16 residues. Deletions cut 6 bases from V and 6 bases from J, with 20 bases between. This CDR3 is CASSSQTGSIAGELFS. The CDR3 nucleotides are TGTGCCAGCAGCTCACAGACAGGTTCGATCGCCGGGGAGCTGTTTTCT.

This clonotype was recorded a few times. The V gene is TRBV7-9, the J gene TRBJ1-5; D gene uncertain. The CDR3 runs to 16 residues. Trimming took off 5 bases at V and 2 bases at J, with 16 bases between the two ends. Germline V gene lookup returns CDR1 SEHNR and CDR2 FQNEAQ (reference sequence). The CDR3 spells CASSPGRSFGNQPQHF. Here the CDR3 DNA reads TGTGCCAGCAGCCCCGGACGGTCTTTTGGCAATCAGCCCCAGCATTTT.

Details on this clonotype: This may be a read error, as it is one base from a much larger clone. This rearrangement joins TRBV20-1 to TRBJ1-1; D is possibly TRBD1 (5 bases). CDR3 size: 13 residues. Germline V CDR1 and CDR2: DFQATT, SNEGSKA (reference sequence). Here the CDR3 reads CSARPGTDTGAFF. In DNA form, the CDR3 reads TGCAGTGCTAGACCGGGGACGGACACTGGAGCTTTCTTT.

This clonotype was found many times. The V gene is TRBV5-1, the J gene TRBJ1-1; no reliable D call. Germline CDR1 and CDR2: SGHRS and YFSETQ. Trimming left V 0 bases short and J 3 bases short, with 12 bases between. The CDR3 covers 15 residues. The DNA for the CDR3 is TGCGCCAGCAGCTTGGAGCCGGGTCGGGACACTGAAGCTTTCTTT. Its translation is CASSLEPGRDTEAFF.

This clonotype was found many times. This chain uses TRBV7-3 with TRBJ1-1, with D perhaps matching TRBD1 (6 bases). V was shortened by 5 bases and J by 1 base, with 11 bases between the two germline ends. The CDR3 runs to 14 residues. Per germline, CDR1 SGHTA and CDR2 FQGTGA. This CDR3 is CASSPGHQNTEAFF. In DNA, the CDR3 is TGTGCCAGCAGCCCGGGACACCAGAACACTGAAGCTTTCTTT.

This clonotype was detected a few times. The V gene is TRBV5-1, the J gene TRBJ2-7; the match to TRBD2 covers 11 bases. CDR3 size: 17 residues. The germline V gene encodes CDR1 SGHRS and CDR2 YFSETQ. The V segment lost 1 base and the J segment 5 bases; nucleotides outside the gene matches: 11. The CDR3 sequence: CASSLRMKLAGAHEQYF. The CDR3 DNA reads TGCGCCAGCAGCTTGAGGATGAAACTAGCGGGAGCTCACGAGCAGTACTTC.

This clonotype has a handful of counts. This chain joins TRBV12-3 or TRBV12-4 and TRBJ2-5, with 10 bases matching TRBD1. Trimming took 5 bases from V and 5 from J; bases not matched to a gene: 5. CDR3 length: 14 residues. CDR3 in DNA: TGTGCCAGCAGTGAGGACAGGGGGTACGAGACCCAGTACTTC. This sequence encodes CASSEDRGYETQYF.

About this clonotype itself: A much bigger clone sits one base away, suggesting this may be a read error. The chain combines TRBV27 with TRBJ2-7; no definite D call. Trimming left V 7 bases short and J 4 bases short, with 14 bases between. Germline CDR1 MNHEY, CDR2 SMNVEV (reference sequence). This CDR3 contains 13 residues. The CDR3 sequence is CASKGWAGYEQYF. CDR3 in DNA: TGTGCCAGCAAGGGATGGGCCGGGTACGAGCAGTACTTC.

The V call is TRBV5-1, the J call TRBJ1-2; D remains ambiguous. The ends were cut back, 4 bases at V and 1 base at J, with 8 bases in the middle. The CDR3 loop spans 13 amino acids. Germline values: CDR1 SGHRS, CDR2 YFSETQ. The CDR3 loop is CASSGQHNYGYTF. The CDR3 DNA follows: TGCGCCAGCAGCGGCCAGCATAACTATGGCTACACCTTC.

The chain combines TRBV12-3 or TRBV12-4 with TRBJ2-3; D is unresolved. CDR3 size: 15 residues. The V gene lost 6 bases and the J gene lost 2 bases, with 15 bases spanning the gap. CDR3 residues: CASSPGLGSTDTQYF. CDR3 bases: TGTGCCAGCAGCCCGGGCCTCGGGTCCACAGATACGCAGTATTTT.

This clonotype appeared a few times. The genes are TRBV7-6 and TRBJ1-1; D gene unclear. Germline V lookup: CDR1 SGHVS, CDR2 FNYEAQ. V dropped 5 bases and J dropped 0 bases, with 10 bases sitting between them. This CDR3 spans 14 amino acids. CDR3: CASSPLRMNTEAFF. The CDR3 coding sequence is TGTGCCAGCAGCCCGTTGCGGATGAACACTGAAGCTTTCTTT.

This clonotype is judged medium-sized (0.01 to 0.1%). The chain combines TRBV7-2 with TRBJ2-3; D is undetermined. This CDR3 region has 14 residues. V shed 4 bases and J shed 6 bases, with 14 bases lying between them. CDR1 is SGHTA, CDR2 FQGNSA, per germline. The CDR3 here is CASSSILTGDTQYF. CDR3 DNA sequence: TGTGCCAGCAGCTCTATCTTGACCGGTGATACGCAGTATTTT.

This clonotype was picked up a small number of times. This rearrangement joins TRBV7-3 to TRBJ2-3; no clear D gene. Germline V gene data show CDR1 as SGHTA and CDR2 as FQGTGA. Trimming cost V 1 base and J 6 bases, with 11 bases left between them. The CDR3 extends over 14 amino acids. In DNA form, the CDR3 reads TGTGCCAGCAGCTTAAGTCGTTCTACGGATACGCAGTATTTT. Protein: CASSLSRSTDTQYF.

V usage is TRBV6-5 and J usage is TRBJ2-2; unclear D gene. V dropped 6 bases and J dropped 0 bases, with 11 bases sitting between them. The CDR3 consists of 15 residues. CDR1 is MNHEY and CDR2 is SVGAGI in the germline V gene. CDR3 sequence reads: CASRIGRTNTGELFF. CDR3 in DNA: TGTGCCAGCAGGATAGGACGGACGAACACCGGGGAGCTGTTTTTT.

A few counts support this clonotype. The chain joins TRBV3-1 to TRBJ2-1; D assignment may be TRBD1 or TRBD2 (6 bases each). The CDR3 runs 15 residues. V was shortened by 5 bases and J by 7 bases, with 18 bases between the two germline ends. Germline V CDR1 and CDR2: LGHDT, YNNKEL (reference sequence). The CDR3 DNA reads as TGTGCCAGCAGCTCCAAAGTGAAGGGGGGTAATGAGCAGTTCTTC. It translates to CASSSKVKGGNEQFF.